What follows are 4 T cell receptor beta chains derived from one specimen sequenced in a study of graft-versus-host responses after intestinal transplantation. Using immunoSEQ multiplex PCR, the repertoire was profiled, and TCRdb retains in-frame clones only, with some absent. The sample has 95,000 to 100,000 clones, approximately 85% seen once. The sequencing here drew on PBMCs, taken 255 days after intestinal transplant. The receptors were gathered from a human patient who received an intestinal transplant, so some T cells may come from the graft donor.

The chain uses TRBV18 and TRBJ2-7; D gene ambiguous. The CDR3 extends over 12 amino acids. V was pared by 4 bases and J by 5 bases, with 9 bases between. Germline CDR1 KGHSH, CDR2 LQKENI. CDR3 region: CASSRVKDEQYF. CDR3 sequence (DNA): TGTGCCAGCTCACGAGTCAAGGACGAGCAGTACTTC. The entire variable domain, with the rest obtained from reference TRBV18 and TRBJ2-7, is as follows: NAGVMQNPRHLVRRRGQEARLRCSPMKGHSHVYWYRQLPEEGLKFMVYLQKENIIDESGMPKERFSAEFPKEGPSILRIQQVVRGDSAAYFCASSRVKDEQYFGPGTRLTVT.

The chain has TRBV28 and TRBJ2-1; D ambiguous. V was clipped by 4 bases and J by 3 bases, with 13 bases between them. CDR3 size: 15 residues. Germline assignment: CDR1 MDHEN and CDR2 SYDVKM. The CDR3 here is CASSSYTRYYNEQFF. The DNA for the CDR3 is TGTGCCAGCAGTTCATATACACGGTACTACAATGAGCAGTTCTTC.

This clone was seen just once. The gene calls are TRBV2 and TRBJ1-4; 7 bases are shared with TRBD1. CDR3 size: 15 residues. V lost 4 bases and J lost 0; bases outside the gene matches: 2. Germline-derived CDR1 and CDR2 are SNHLY and FYNNEI. The CDR3 DNA reads as TGTGCCAGCAGTGGTGGGACAGCAACTAATGAAAAACTGTTTTTT. Its protein is CASSGGTATNEKLFF.

DNA for the CDR3: TGTGCCAGCAGTTTAGTGGACAGGGCTACTGAAAAACTGTTTTTT. Residues: CASSLVDRATEKLFF. The rearrangement joins TRBV28 to TRBJ1-4; 8 bases align to TRBD1. The CDR3 covers 15 residues. CDR1 and CDR2 from the germline V gene are MDHEN and SYDVKM. The V and J ends lost 2 bases and 7 bases, in that order; junction bases with no gene match: 6.